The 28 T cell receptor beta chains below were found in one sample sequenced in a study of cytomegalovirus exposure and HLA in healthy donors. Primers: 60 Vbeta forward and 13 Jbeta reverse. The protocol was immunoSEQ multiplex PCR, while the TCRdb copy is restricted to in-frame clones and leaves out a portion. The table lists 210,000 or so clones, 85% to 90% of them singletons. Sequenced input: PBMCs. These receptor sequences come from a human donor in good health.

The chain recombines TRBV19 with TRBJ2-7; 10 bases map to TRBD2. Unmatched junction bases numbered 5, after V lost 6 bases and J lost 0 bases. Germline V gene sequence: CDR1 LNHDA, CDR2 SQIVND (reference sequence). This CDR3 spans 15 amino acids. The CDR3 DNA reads TGTGCCAGTAGATCACTAGCGGGGAGCTCCTACGAGCAGTACTTC. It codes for CASRSLAGSSYEQYF.

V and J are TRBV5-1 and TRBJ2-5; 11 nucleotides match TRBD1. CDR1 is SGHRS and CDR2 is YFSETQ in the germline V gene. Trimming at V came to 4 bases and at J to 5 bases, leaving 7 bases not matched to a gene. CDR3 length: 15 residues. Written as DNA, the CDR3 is TGCGCCAGCAGCGGAGGACAGGGGGCGGCGGAGACCCAGTACTTC. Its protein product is CASSGGQGAAETQYF.

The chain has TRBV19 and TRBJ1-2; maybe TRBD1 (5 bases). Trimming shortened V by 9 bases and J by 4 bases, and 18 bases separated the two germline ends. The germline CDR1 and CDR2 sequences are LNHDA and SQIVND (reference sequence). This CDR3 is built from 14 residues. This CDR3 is CASSLDILGYGYTF. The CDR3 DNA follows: TGTGCCAGCTCCCTGGACATATTGGGCTATGGCTACACCTTC. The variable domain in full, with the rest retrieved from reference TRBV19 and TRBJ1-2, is DGGITQSPKYLFRKEGQNVTLSCEQNLNHDAMYWYRQDPGQGLRLIYYSQIVNDFQKGDIAEGYSVSREKKESFPLTVTSAQKNPTAFYLCASSLDILGYGYTFGSGTRLTVV.

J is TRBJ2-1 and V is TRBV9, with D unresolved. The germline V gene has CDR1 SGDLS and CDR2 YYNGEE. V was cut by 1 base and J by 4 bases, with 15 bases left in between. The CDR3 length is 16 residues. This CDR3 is CASSVTPTEPYNEQFF. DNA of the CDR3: TGTGCCAGCAGCGTAACCCCAACAGAGCCTTACAATGAGCAGTTCTTC.

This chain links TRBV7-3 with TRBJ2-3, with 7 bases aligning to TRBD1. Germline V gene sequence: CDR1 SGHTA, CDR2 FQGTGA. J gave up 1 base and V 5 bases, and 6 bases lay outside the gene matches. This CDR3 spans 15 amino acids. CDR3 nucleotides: TGTGCCAGCAGCCAGGGGGACAGTCGCACAGATACGCAGTATTTT. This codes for CASSQGDSRTDTQYF.

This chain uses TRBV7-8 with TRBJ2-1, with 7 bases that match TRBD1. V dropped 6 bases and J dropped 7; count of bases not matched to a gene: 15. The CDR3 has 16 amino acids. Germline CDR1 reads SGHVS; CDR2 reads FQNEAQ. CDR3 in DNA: TGTGCCAGCAGTCAAGCGAACAGGGGTCCGATTAATGAGCAGTTCTTC. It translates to CASSQANRGPINEQFF. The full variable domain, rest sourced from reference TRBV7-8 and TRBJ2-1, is GAGVSQSPRYKVAKRGQDVALRCDPISGHVSLFWYQQALGQGPEFLTYFQNEAQLDKSGLPSDRFFAERPEGSVSTLKIQRTQQEDSAVYLCASSQANRGPINEQFFGPGTRLTVL.

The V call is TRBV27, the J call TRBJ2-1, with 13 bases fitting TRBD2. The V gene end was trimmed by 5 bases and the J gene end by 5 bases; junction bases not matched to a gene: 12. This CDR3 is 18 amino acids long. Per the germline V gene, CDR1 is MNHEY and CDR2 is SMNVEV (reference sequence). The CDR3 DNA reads TGTGCCAGCAGTCTCCCCGTACTAGCGGGAGGGCCTGACAATGAGCAGTTCTTC. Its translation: CASSLPVLAGGPDNEQFF.

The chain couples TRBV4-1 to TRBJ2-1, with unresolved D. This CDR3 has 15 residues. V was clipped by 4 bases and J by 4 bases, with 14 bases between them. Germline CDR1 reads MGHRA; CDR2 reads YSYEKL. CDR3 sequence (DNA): TGCGCCAGCAGCCGCCACTGGGCGAGATACAATGAGCAGTTCTTC. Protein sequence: CASSRHWARYNEQFF.

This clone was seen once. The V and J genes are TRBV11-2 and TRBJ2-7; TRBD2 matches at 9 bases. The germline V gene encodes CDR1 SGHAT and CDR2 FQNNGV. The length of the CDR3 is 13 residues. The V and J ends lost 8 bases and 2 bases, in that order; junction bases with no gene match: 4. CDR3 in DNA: TGTGCCAGCTCAGCGGGGGGAACCTACGAGCAGTACTTC. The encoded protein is CASSAGGTYEQYF. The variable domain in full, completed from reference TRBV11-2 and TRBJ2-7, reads EAGVAQSPRYKIIEKRQSVAFWCNPISGHATLYWYQQILGQGPKLLIQFQNNGVVDDSQLPKDRFSAERLKGVDSTLKIQPAKLEDSAVYLCASSAGGTYEQYFGPGTRLTVT.

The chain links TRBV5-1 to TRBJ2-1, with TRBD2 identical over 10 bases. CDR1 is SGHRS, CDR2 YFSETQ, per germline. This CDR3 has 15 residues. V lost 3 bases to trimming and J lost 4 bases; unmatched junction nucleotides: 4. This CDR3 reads CASSSRTSGYNEQFF. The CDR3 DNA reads TGCGCCAGCAGCTCGAGGACTAGCGGATACAATGAGCAGTTCTTC.

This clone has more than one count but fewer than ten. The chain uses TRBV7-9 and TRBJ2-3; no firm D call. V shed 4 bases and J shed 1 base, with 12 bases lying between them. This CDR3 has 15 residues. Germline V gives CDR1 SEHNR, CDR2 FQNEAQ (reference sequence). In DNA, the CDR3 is TGTGCCAGCAGCTACTTATTAGTGGGCACAGATACGCAGTATTTT. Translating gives CASSYLLVGTDTQYF.

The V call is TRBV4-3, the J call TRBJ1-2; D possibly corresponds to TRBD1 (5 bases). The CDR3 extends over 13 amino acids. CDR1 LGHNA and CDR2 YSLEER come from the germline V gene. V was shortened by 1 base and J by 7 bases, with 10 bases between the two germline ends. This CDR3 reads CASSQVDTVGYTF. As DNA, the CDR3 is TGCGCCAGCAGCCAAGTGGACACGGTTGGCTACACCTTC.

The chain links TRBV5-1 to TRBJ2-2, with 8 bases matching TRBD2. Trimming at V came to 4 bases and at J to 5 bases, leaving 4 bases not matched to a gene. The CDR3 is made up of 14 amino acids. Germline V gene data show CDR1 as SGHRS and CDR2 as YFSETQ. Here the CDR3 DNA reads TGCGCCAGCAGCACGGGAGGGGGAACCGGGGAGCTGTTTTTT. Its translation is CASSTGGGTGELFF.

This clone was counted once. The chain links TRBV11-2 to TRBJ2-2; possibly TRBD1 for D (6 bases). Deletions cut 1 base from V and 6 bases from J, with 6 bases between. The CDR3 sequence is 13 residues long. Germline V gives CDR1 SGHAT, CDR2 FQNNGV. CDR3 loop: CASSLAGAGELFF. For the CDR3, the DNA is TGTGCCAGCAGCTTAGCAGGGGCCGGGGAGCTGTTTTTT.

The CDR3 DNA reads as TGTGCCAGCTCACCTGGGACAGCCAACACCGGGGAGCTGTTTTTT. Amino acids: CASSPGTANTGELFF. The rearrangement uses TRBV18 and TRBJ2-2, with TRBD1 identical over 7 bases. The CDR3 covers 15 residues. V was clipped by 3 bases and J by 2 bases; unmatched bases: 3. Looked up from germline, CDR1 is KGHSH and CDR2 is LQKENI.

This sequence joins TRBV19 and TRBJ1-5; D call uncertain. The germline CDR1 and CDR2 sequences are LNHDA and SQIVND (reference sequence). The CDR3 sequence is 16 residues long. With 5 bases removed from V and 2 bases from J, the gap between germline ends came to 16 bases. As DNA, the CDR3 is TGTGCCAGTAGTTCCACCCAGTACCCCCGCAATCAGCCCCAGCATTTT. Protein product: CASSSTQYPRNQPQHF.

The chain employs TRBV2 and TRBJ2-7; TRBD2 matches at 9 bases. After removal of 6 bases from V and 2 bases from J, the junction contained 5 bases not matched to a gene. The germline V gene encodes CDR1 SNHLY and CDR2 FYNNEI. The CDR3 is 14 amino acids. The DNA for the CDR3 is TGTGCCAGCAGAAGGACTAGCGCCACCTACGAGCAGTACTTC. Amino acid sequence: CASRRTSATYEQYF.

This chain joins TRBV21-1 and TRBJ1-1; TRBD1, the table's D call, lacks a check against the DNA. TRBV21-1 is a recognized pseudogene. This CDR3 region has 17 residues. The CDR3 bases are TGTGCCACTCCCGGCGTAGTGGGGACAACGATGAACACTGAAGCTTTCTTT. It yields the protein CATPGVVGTTMNTEAFF.

The CDR3 reads CASWPGETSGRVHKYF. DNA of the CDR3: TGTGCCAGCTGGCCTGGGGAGACTAGCGGGAGGGTCCACAAATACTTC. This chain joins TRBV28 and TRBJ2-7, with TRBD2 matching over 14 bases. V was clipped by 8 bases and J by 13 bases; unmatched bases: 19. Germline CDR1 is MDHEN and CDR2 is SYDVKM. The CDR3 is made up of 16 amino acids.

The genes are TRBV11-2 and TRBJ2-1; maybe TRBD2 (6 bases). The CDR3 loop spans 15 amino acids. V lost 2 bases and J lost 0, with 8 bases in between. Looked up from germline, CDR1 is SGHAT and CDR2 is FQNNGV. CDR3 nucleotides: TGTGCCAGCAGCTTATGGAGGGGCTCCTACAATGAGCAGTTCTTC. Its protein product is CASSLWRGSYNEQFF.

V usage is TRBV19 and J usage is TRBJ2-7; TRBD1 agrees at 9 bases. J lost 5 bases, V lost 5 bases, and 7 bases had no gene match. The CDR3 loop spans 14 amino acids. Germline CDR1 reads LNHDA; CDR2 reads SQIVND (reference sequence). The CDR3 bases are TGTGCCAGTAGTGCGGGGACAGGGCTTAACGAGCAGTACTTC. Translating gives CASSAGTGLNEQYF.

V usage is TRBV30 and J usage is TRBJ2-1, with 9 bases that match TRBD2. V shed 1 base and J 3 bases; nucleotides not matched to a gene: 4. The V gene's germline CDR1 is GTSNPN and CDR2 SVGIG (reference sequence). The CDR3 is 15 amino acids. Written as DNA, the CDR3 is TGTGCCTGGAGTGGCGGGAGGGCCGGCTACAATGAGCAGTTCTTC. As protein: CAWSGGRAGYNEQFF. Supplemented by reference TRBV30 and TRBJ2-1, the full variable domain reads SQTIHQWPATLVQPVGSPLSLECTVEGTSNPNLYWYRQAAGRGLQLLFYSVGIGQISSEVPQNLSASRPQDRQFILSSKKLLLSDSGFYLCAWSGGRAGYNEQFFGPGTRLTVL.

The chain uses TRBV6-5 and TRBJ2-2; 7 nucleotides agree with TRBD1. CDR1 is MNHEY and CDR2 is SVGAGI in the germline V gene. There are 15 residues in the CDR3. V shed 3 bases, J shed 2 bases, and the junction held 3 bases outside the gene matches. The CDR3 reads CASSYRQGNTGELFF. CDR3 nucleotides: TGTGCCAGCAGTTATCGACAGGGCAACACCGGGGAGCTGTTTTTT.

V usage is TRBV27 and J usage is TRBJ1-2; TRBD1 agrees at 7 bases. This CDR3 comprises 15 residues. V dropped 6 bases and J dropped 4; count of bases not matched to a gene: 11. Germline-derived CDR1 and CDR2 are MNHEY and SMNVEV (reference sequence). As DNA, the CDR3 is TGTGCCAGCAGCCTACATCGACAGGGTACCTATGGCTACACCTTC. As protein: CASSLHRQGTYGYTF.

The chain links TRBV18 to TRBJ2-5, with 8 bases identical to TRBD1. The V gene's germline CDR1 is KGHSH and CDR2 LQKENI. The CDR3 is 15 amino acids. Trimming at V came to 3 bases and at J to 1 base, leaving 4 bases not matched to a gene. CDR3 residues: CASSPPGQAQETQYF. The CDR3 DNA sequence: TGTGCCAGCTCACCTCCGGGACAGGCCCAAGAGACCCAGTACTTC.

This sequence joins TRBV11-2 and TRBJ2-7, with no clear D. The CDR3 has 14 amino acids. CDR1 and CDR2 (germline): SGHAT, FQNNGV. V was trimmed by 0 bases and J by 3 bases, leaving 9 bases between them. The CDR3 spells CASSLDLVGYEQYF. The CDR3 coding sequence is TGTGCCAGCAGCTTAGATCTAGTAGGCTACGAGCAGTACTTC.

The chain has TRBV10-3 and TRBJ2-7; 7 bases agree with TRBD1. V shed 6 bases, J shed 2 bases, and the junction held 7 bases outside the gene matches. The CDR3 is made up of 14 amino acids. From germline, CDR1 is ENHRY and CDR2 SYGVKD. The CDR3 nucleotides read TGTGCCATCAGCGAGGGGGCGCGGACCTACGAGCAGTACTTC. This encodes CAISEGARTYEQYF.

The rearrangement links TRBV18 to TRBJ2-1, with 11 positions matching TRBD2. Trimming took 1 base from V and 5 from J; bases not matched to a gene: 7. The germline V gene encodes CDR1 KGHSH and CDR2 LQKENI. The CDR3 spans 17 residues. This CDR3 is CASSPRTGLAVNNEQFF. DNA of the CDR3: TGTGCCAGCTCACCACGAACGGGACTAGCGGTAAACAATGAGCAGTTCTTC.